These 28 T cell receptor beta chains were sequenced from one sample in a study of blood T cell repertoires in COVID-19. The repertoire was sequenced with immunoSEQ multiplex PCR; TCRdb's copy has only in-frame clones and lacks some. The sample lists hundreds of thousands of clones; about nine tenths were seen once. The sequenced material came from peripheral blood. The receptors derive from a woman in her 30s with active or convalescent COVID-19.

This clone has more than one count but fewer than ten. The chain employs TRBV7-8 and TRBJ2-7, with D perhaps TRBD1 (5 bases). The germline V and J ends were trimmed by 3 bases and 5 bases, with 14 bases remaining between them. Germline V lookup: CDR1 SGHVS, CDR2 FQNEAQ. This CDR3 has 14 residues. CDR3 sequence reads: CASSFRVGSNEQYF. Here the CDR3 DNA reads TGTGCCAGCAGCTTCAGGGTCGGGTCGAACGAGCAGTACTTC.

The chain couples TRBV5-1 to TRBJ2-1, with TRBD2 matching 12 bases. The germline gives CDR1 SGHRS, CDR2 YFSETQ. V lost 4 bases to trimming and J lost 6 bases; unmatched junction nucleotides: 20. This CDR3 has 20 residues. The CDR3 here is CASSPVLGLAGIGRGNEQFF. The CDR3 DNA reads TGCGCCAGCAGCCCGGTCTTAGGACTAGCGGGGATCGGGCGCGGCAATGAGCAGTTCTTC.

The chain combines TRBV25-1 with TRBJ2-6, with no clear D. Germline-derived CDR1 and CDR2 are MGHDK and SYGVNS. This CDR3 comprises 13 residues. V lost 9 bases to trimming and J lost 4 bases, with 10 bases between them. CDR3 sequence reads: CASVESGANVLTF. Written as DNA, the CDR3 is TGTGCCAGTGTAGAGTCCGGGGCCAACGTCCTGACTTTC.

This chain uses TRBV18 with TRBJ1-1; D unresolved. The CDR3 totals 16 residues. Per the germline V gene, CDR1 is KGHSH and CDR2 is LQKENI. V lost 4 bases to trimming and J lost 4 bases, with 19 bases between them. Written as DNA, the CDR3 is TGTGCCAGCTCACGCGCGATAGACCGGGAGACCACTGAAGCTTTCTTT. It translates to CASSRAIDRETTEAFF.

This chain links TRBV10-3 with TRBJ1-2; D remains ambiguous. CDR1 is ENHRY and CDR2 is SYGVKD in the germline V gene. CDR3 length: 17 residues. The ends were cut back, 0 bases at V and 0 bases at J, with 14 bases in the middle. The CDR3 DNA reads TGTGCCATCAGTGAGTCCCCAGTGTCTGAAGCTAACTATGGCTACACCTTC. Protein product: CAISESPVSEANYGYTF.

The chain recombines TRBV29-1 with TRBJ2-7; 8 nucleotides align to TRBD2. CDR1 and CDR2 from the germline V gene are SQVTM and ANQGSEA. V was pared by 7 bases and J by 5 bases, with 7 bases of the junction left unmatched. This CDR3 has 12 residues. CDR3 in DNA: TGCAGCGCTAAGGGACTAGTCAACGAGCAGTACTTC. This codes for CSAKGLVNEQYF.

This clone was observed a few times. The V gene is TRBV2, the J gene TRBJ2-7, with 11 bases that match TRBD2. CDR1 SNHLY and CDR2 FYNNEI come from the germline V gene. CDR3 length equals 16 residues. V dropped 4 bases and J dropped 4; count of bases not matched to a gene: 9. This chain's CDR3 is CASSAPVLAGGYEQYF. CDR3 sequence (DNA): TGTGCCAGCAGTGCCCCAGTCCTAGCGGGAGGTTACGAGCAGTACTTC. The full variable domain, in which reference TRBV2 and TRBJ2-7 provide the parts outside the CDR3, is EPEVTQTPSHQVTQMGQEVILRCVPISNHLYFYWYRQILGQKVEFLVSFYNNEISEKSEIFDDQFSVERPDGSNFTLKIRSTKLEDSAMYFCASSAPVLAGGYEQYFGPGTRLTVT.

The V and J genes are TRBV7-8 and TRBJ1-1; a weak D match, TRBD1 (5 bases). CDR3 size: 14 residues. Looked up from germline, CDR1 is SGHVS and CDR2 is FQNEAQ. Between the trimmed V and J ends, which lost 5 bases and 1 base, there was a span of 11 bases. CDR3 in amino acids: CASSTQGQNTEAFF. The CDR3 DNA is TGTGCCAGCAGCACTCAGGGCCAGAACACTGAAGCTTTCTTT.

The chain employs TRBV19 and TRBJ1-1, with 7 positions matching TRBD1. Germline values: CDR1 LNHDA, CDR2 SQIVND (reference sequence). Germline trimming cut 7 bases from V and 4 bases from J; bases unmatched to any gene: 12. The CDR3 is 15 residues long. The CDR3 region has the DNA TGTGCCAGTACCGAGGGGGCCATAGTGGTCACTGAAGCTTTCTTT. Translating it yields CASTEGAIVVTEAFF.

This sequence joins TRBV6-2 or TRBV6-3 and TRBJ1-6; tentatively, D is TRBD1 (5 bases). V lost 2 bases and J 6 bases, leaving 8 bases between the germline ends. The V gene's germline CDR1 is MNHEY and CDR2 SVGEGT. The CDR3 is made up of 14 amino acids. The CDR3 protein is CASSYRGRNSPLHF. DNA for the CDR3: TGTGCCAGCAGTTACAGGGGCCGTAATTCACCCCTCCACTTT.

There are a few counts of this clone. The chain links TRBV6-1 to TRBJ1-5; maybe TRBD1 (5 bases). The germline gives CDR1 MNHNS, CDR2 SASEGT. The CDR3 consists of 13 residues. V gave up 2 bases and J gave up 7 bases, with 9 bases separating them. The CDR3 is CASSEPDSQPQHF. The DNA for the CDR3 is TGTGCCAGCAGTGAACCCGACAGCCAGCCCCAGCATTTT.

The V gene is TRBV2, the J gene TRBJ2-3; 8 bases agree with TRBD1. The CDR3 is made up of 14 amino acids. With 6 bases clipped from V and 3 bases from J, the junction kept 5 bases outside the gene matches. Germline CDR1 is SNHLY and CDR2 is FYNNEI. In DNA form, the CDR3 reads TGTGCCAGCAGGGACAGGGTGGTGACAGATACGCAGTATTTT. It yields the protein CASRDRVVTDTQYF.

The gene calls are TRBV2 and TRBJ2-1, with D possibly matching TRBD1 (8 bases). The V end lost 1 base, the J end lost 3 bases, and 13 bases lay between the germline ends. CDR3 length: 16 residues. Germline CDR1 reads SNHLY; CDR2 reads FYNNEI. The CDR3 nucleotides read TGTGCCAGCAGTGAAGACCACAGGGGGGGCTACAATGAGCAGTTCTTC. Protein: CASSEDHRGGYNEQFF.

This sequence joins TRBV6-6 and TRBJ1-2, with 11 bases matching TRBD1. The germline gives CDR1 MNHNY, CDR2 SVGAGI (reference sequence). This CDR3 has 14 residues. J gave up 8 bases and V 6 bases, and 8 bases lay outside the gene matches. As DNA, the CDR3 is TGTGCCAGCAGAGGACAGGGGGCGCCAGGCGGCTACACCTTC. It is translated as CASRGQGAPGGYTF.

This clone was observed a single time. V usage is TRBV7-9 and J usage is TRBJ2-1; no definite D call. Germline V CDR1 and CDR2: SEHNR, FQNEAQ (reference sequence). The CDR3 is 17 residues long. With 1 base removed from V and 2 bases from J, the gap between germline ends came to 15 bases. The CDR3 loop is CASSLDLGGPAYNEQFF. Here the CDR3 DNA reads TGTGCCAGCAGCTTAGATCTTGGTGGGCCGGCCTACAATGAGCAGTTCTTC.

V usage is TRBV19 and J usage is TRBJ1-1; 7 nucleotides match TRBD1. Germline values: CDR1 LNHDA, CDR2 SQIVND (reference sequence). V lost 6 bases, J lost 4 bases, and 5 bases stayed unmatched. The CDR3 sequence is 13 residues long. The CDR3 DNA follows: TGTGCCAGTAGGATTGGGACAGCCACTGAAGCTTTCTTT. Translating gives CASRIGTATEAFF. Drawing the rest from reference TRBV19 and TRBJ1-1, the complete variable domain is DGGITQSPKYLFRKEGQNVTLSCEQNLNHDAMYWYRQDPGQGLRLIYYSQIVNDFQKGDIAEGYSVSREKKESFPLTVTSAQKNPTAFYLCASRIGTATEAFFGQGTRLTVV.

V gene TRBV5-1 combines with J gene TRBJ2-7; 10 bases match TRBD1. V shed 4 bases, J shed 5 bases, and the junction held 6 bases outside the gene matches. This CDR3 spans 14 amino acids. Germline CDR1 SGHRS, CDR2 YFSETQ. CDR3 region: CASSTGQGTHEQYF. The DNA for the CDR3 is TGCGCCAGCAGCACGGGACAGGGGACCCACGAGCAGTACTTC.

This rearrangement joins TRBV7-9 to TRBJ2-3, with no clear D. V was shortened by 6 bases and J by 6 bases, with 4 bases between the two germline ends. Germline-derived CDR1 and CDR2 are SEHNR and FQNEAQ (reference sequence). CDR3 length: 10 residues. The CDR3 nucleotides are TGTGCCAGCAGTATCGATACGCAGTATTTT. This translates into CASSIDTQYF.

This clone occurred a few times. The chain uses TRBV13 and TRBJ2-7, with 7 bases aligning to TRBD2. From germline, CDR1 is PRHDT and CDR2 FYEKMQ (reference sequence). CDR3 length equals 15 residues. Trimming took 5 bases from V and 5 from J; bases not matched to a gene: 12. The CDR3 here is CASSPARGEGHEQYF. In nucleotides, the CDR3 is TGTGCCAGCAGCCCAGCCCGGGGGGAGGGCCACGAGCAGTACTTC.

The chain recombines TRBV9 with TRBJ2-1; 7 bases map to TRBD1. Germline values: CDR1 SGDLS, CDR2 YYNGEE. This CDR3 contains 12 residues. The trim removed 7 bases at V and 5 bases at J, leaving 3 bases unmatched. The CDR3, as DNA: TGTGCCAGCCAGGGGGAGAACAATGAGCAGTTCTTC. Its translation is CASQGENNEQFF.

The chain has TRBV10-1 and TRBJ2-5; possible D gene TRBD1, 6 bases. Germline V gene sequence: CDR1 WNHNN, CDR2 SYGVQD (reference sequence). The CDR3 runs 14 residues. Trimming left V 0 bases short and J 6 bases short, with 11 bases between. CDR3 sequence: CASSESGQGKTQYF. The CDR3 DNA reads as TGCGCCAGCAGTGAGTCGGGCCAGGGGAAGACCCAGTACTTC.

The V and J genes are TRBV15 and TRBJ2-2, with TRBD2 matching over 9 bases. In germline, CDR1 is LNHNV, CDR2 YYDKDF (reference sequence). Trimming at V came to 0 bases and at J to 8 bases, leaving 16 bases not matched to a gene. The CDR3 loop spans 19 amino acids. CDR3 residues: CATSRDISPVGTSRGELFF. The DNA for the CDR3 is TGTGCCACCAGCAGAGATATATCTCCCGTTGGGACTAGCCGGGGGGAGCTGTTTTTT.

The CDR3 bases are TGTGCCATCAGTGCCGGGGATGTTAATTCACCCCTCCACTTT. Its translation: CAISAGDVNSPLHF. The chain joins TRBV10-3 to TRBJ1-6; D ambiguous. CDR1 and CDR2 from the germline V gene are ENHRY and SYGVKD. V gave up 4 bases and J gave up 6 bases, with 10 bases separating them. This CDR3 has 14 residues.

This rearrangement joins TRBV4-1 to TRBJ2-7; D unclear. The V gene lost 1 base and the J gene lost 0 bases, with 10 bases spanning the gap. The CDR3 spans 15 residues. The germline V gene encodes CDR1 MGHRA and CDR2 YSYEKL. CDR3 sequence: CASSQGPGFSYEQYF. The DNA for the CDR3 is TGCGCCAGCAGCCAAGGACCAGGCTTCTCCTACGAGCAGTACTTC.

In its sample, this clone was seen a few times. The V gene is TRBV18, the J gene TRBJ1-1; 9 nucleotides agree with TRBD1. The CDR3 is 17 amino acids. Unmatched junction bases numbered 12, after V lost 4 bases and J lost 3 bases. The germline V gene encodes CDR1 KGHSH and CDR2 LQKENI. This CDR3 reads CASSQPGQGSFDTEAFF. CDR3 sequence (DNA): TGTGCCAGCTCACAACCGGGACAGGGATCCTTCGACACTGAAGCTTTCTTT.

The CDR3 here is CASSEQTGGNQPQHF. Written as DNA, the CDR3 is TGTGCCAGCAGTGAGCAGACAGGGGGAAATCAGCCCCAGCATTTT. The chain is built from TRBV6-1 and TRBJ1-5, with 9 bases that match TRBD1. The CDR3 consists of 15 residues. The trim removed 3 bases at V and 4 bases at J, leaving 4 bases unmatched. Germline CDR1 MNHNS, CDR2 SASEGT.

This chain connects TRBV5-6 to TRBJ1-1, with D possibly TRBD1 on 5 matching bases. V dropped 3 bases and J dropped 10 bases, with 13 bases sitting between them. Germline V gene lookup returns CDR1 SGHDT and CDR2 YYEEEE. The CDR3 consists of 12 residues. CDR3 DNA sequence: TGTGCCAGCAGCTACCTCCGGCAGGGAGCTTTCTTT. This sequence encodes CASSYLRQGAFF.

This clone appeared a single time. The chain joins TRBV11-2 to TRBJ1-6; D possibly corresponds to TRBD1 (6 bases). Trimming took 1 base from V and 6 from J, leaving 7 bases between them. In germline, CDR1 is SGHAT, CDR2 FQNNGV. The CDR3 runs to 14 residues. DNA for the CDR3: TGTGCCAGCAGCTTAGTACAGGGTAATTCACCCCTCCACTTT. This codes for CASSLVQGNSPLHF.